This T cell receptor (beta chain) was found in a study of identical twins. Broader study findings: A lower insertion count was a feature of abundant cord blood beta clonotypes, with no such feature in memory repertoires.

The CDR3 is 16 amino acids. V dropped 0 bases and J dropped 9 bases, with 15 bases sitting between them. Germline V gives CDR1 SGHTA, CDR2 FQGTGA. One entry per CDR3 protein results from TCRdb running MiXCR on the 5' RACE reads. In the table there are hundreds of thousands of distinct CDR3 sequences, 8% to 9% of which are singletons. This clonotype was recorded many times. Its antigen is not identified. This same sample was also part of a study on yellow fever vaccine responses in identical twins.

The V gene is TRBV7-3, the J gene TRBJ1-6; weak D call: TRBD1 (5 bases). This clonotype originated in a woman aged 18 to 35 in good health. The sample taken for sequencing was PBMCs. In nucleotides, the CDR3 is TGTGCCAGCAGCTTAACCGGGGACTTAACAGGTTCACCCCTCCACTTT. Translation: CASSLTGDLTGSPLHF. Combining the CDR3 with reference TRBV7-3 and TRBJ1-6 gives the whole variable domain GAGVSQTPSNKVTEKGKYVELRCDPISGHTALYWYRQSLGQGPEFLIYFQGTGAADDSGLPNDRFFAVRPEGSVSTLKIQRTERGDSAVYLCASSLTGDLTGSPLHFGNGTRLTVT.